This T cell receptor beta chain was sequenced during a study of T-cell memory formation after mild COVID-19. Using its own MiXCR run on the 5' RACE reads, TCRdb lists one record per CDR3 protein. This table holds about 200,000 distinct CDR3 sequences, roughly 10% found once. Study outcomes and limitations: Certain responding clones were present in pre-infection memory, suggesting participation of cross-reactive memory.

This clonotype was observed a few times. What it binds is unknown. The V end lost 6 bases, the J end lost 4 bases, and 15 bases lay between the germline ends. CDR1 MDHEN and CDR2 SYDVKM come from the germline V gene. The CDR3 consists of 14 residues. Sequenced input: PBMCs or a T cell subset sorted from them (not recorded which). The sequence was collected from a man aged 18-30 years who had mild COVID-19 (a few samples of this study predate the infection). Cell type and time point are not known. The chain employs TRBV28 and TRBJ1-2, with D unresolved. The CDR3 loop reads CASSPSEGIYGYTF. The CDR3 region has the DNA TGTGCCAGCAGCCCCTCCGAGGGTATCTATGGCTACACCTTC.